This section outlines one TCR beta chain sequence together with its context. What it recognizes is unknown. This entry comes from a study of cytomegalovirus exposure and HLA in healthy donors. Across the whole study: Samples from HLA-typed donors yielded about 85 million unique TCRs in an early data release. Study-level points and caveats: Confirmation in vitro established that a few CMV-associated chains were specific for CMV antigens.

V shed 4 bases and J shed 0 bases, with 18 bases lying between them. This CDR3 region has 17 residues. Germline values: CDR1 MNHNS, CDR2 SASEGT. Both 60 Vbeta primers and 13 Jbeta primers went into the PCR. Sequenced by immunoSEQ multiplex PCR; TCRdb stores in-frame clones only, minus some. The top ten hold roughly 0.75% of the sample, which has fewer than 200,000 clones, approximately 80% seen once. The chain links TRBV6-1 to TRBJ1-1; no reliable D call. This TCR was recovered from a woman between 18 and 29 years old in good health and CMV-seronegative. The sequenced sample consisted of PBMCs. The CDR3 DNA follows: TGTGCCAGCAGTGTATGGACTCCACCGCTTATGAACACTGAAGCTTTCTTT. This gives the protein CASSVWTPPLMNTEAFF.